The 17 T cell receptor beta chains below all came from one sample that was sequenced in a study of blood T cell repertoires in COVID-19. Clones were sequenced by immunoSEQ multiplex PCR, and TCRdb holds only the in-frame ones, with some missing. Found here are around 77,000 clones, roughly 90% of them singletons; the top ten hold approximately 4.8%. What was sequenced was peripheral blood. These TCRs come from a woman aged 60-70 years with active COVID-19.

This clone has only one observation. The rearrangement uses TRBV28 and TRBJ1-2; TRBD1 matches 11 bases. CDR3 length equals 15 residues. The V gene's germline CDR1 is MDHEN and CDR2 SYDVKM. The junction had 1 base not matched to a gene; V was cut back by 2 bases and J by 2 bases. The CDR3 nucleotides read TGTGCCAGCAGTTTAGGGACAGGGGGGAACTATGGCTACACCTTC. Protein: CASSLGTGGNYGYTF.

For the CDR3, the DNA is TGTGCCACCAGTGACAGGGGAATCATAGTTTGTAGCAATCAGCCCCAGCATTTT. It specifies CATSDRGIIVCSNQPQHF. This chain joins TRBV24-1 and TRBJ1-5; weak D call: TRBD1 (6 bases). The CDR3 contains 18 residues. Deletions cut 4 bases from V and 0 bases from J, with 18 bases between. Germline values: CDR1 KGHDR, CDR2 SFDVKD.

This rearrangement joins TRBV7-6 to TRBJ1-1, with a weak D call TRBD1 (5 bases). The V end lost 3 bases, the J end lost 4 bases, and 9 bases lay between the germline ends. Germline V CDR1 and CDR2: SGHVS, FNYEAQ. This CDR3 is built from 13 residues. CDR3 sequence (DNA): TGTGCCAGCAGCTTCCAGGGTGGCACTGAAGCTTTCTTT. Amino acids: CASSFQGGTEAFF.

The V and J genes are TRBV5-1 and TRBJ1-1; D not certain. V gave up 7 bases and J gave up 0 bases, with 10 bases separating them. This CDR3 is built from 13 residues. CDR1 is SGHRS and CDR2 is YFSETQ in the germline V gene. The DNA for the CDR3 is TGCGCCAGCCACTATAGTGTGAACACTGAAGCTTTCTTT. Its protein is CASHYSVNTEAFF.

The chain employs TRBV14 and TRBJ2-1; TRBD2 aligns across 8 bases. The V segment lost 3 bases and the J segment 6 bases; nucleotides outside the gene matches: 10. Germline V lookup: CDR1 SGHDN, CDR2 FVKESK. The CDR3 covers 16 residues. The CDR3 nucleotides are TGTGCCAGCAGCCAGCACGGGGGGGCCTTGCCCAATGAGCAGTTCTTC. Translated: CASSQHGGALPNEQFF. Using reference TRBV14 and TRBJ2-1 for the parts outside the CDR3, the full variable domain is EAGVTQFPSHSVIEKGQTVTLRCDPISGHDNLYWYRRVMGKEIKFLLHFVKESKQDESGMPNNRFLAERTGGTYSTLKVQPAELEDSGVYFCASSQHGGALPNEQFFGPGTRLTVL.

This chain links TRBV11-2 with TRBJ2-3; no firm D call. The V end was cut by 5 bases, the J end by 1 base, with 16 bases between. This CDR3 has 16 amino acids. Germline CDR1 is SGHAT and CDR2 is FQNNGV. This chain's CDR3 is CASSAQISLGTDTQYF. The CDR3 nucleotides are TGTGCCAGCAGCGCGCAGATTTCCCTAGGCACAGATACGCAGTATTTT.

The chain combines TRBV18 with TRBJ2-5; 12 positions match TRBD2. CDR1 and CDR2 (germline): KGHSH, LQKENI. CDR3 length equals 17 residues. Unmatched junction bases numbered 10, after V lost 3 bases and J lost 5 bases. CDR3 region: CASSPRGLAGLGETQYF. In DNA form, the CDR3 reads TGTGCCAGCTCACCCAGGGGACTAGCGGGCCTGGGGGAGACCCAGTACTTC.

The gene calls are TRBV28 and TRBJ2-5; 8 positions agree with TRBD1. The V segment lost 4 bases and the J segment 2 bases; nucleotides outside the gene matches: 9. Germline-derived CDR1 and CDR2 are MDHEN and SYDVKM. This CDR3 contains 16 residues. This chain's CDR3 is CASSSGQGFRQETQYF. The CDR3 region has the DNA TGTGCCAGCAGTTCTGGACAGGGATTTCGACAAGAGACCCAGTACTTC.

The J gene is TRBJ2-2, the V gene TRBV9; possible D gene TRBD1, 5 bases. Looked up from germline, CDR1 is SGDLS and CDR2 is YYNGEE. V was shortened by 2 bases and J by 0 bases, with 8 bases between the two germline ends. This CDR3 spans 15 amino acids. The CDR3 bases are TGTGCCAGCAGCGTTACAGGCACGAACACCGGGGAGCTGTTTTTT. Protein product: CASSVTGTNTGELFF.

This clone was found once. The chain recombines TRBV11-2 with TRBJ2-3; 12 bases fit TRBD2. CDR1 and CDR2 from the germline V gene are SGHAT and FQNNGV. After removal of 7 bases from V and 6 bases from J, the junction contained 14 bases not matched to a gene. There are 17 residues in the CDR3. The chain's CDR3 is CASTRWTSGKPPDTQYF. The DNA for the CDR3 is TGTGCCAGCACCCGATGGACTAGCGGGAAACCCCCCGATACGCAGTATTTT. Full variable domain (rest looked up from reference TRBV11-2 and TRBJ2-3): EAGVAQSPRYKIIEKRQSVAFWCNPISGHATLYWYQQILGQGPKLLIQFQNNGVVDDSQLPKDRFSAERLKGVDSTLKIQPAKLEDSAVYLCASTRWTSGKPPDTQYFGPGTRLTVL.

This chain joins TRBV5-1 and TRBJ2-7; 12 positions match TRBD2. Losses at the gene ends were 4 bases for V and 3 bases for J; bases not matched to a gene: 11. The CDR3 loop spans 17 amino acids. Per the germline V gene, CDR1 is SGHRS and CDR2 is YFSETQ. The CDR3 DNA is TGCGCCAGCAGCCCGCAACCCCTAGCGGGAGGGCTCTACGAGCAGTACTTC. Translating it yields CASSPQPLAGGLYEQYF.

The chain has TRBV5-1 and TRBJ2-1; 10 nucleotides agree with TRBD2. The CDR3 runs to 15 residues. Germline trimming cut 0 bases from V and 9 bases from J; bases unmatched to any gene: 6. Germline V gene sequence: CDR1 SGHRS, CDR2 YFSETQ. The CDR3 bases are TGCGCCAGCAGCTTGGTTACTAGCGGGGACGGTGAGCAGTTCTTC. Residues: CASSLVTSGDGEQFF.

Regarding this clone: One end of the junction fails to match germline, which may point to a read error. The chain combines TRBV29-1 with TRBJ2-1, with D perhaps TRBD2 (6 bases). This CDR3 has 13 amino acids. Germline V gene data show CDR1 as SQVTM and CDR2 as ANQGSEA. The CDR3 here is CSVEGRAGNGQFF. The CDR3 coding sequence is TGCAGCGTTGAAGGCAGGGCGGGAAATGGGCAGTTCTTC.

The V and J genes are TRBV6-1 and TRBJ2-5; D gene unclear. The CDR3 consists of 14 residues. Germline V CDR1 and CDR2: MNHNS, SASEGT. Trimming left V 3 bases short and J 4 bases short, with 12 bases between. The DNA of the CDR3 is TGTGCCAGCAGTGATCACCCGCGGCTAGAGACCCAGTACTTC. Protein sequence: CASSDHPRLETQYF.

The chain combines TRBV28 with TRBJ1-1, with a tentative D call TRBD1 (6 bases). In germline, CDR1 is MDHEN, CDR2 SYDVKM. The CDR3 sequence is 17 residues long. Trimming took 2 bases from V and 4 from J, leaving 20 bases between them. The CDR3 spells CASSLRDRWRGGTEAFF. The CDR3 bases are TGTGCCAGCAGTTTACGAGACAGGTGGAGGGGGGGCACTGAAGCTTTCTTT.

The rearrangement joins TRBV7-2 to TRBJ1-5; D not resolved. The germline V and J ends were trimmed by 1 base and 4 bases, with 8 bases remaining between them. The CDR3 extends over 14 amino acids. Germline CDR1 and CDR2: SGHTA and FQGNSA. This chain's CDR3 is CASSLDSGNQPQHF. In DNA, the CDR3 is TGTGCCAGCAGCTTAGACAGCGGGAATCAGCCCCAGCATTTT.

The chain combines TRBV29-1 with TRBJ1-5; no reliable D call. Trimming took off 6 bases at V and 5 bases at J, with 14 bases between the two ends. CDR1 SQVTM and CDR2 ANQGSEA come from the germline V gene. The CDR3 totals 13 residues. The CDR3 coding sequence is TGCAGCGTCCGAGGGAGGGTGGATCAGCCCCAGCATTTT. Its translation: CSVRGRVDQPQHF.